What follows are 6 T cell receptor beta chains derived from one specimen sequenced in a study of CXCR3-negative and CXCR3-positive naive CD8 T cells. General study findings and limits: The TRB CDR3s that CXCR3-positive naive cells carried were more hydrophobic than those of CXCR3-negative naive cells.

Via 5' RACE with UMI labels, TRB cDNA libraries were prepared. One entry per CDR3 protein, without DNA, is what TCRdb gives after re-calling the 5' RACE reads. In all, the sample yields 80,000 to 100,000 distinct CDR3 sequences. These TCRs' antigens remain unknown. The sequencing input was naive CXCR3+ CD8+ T cells from blood. Stated subset: CD45RO-CCR7+CD27+CD95- naive CD8+ T cells expressing CXCR3 (TNR3+). These receptors originate from a human donor in good health. Some clones in this sample may be carry-over from other donors' samples.

V gene TRBV7-9 combines with J gene TRBJ1-2; TCRdb indicates TRBD1, and absent DNA this call remains unverified. Germline loops: CDR1 SEHNR, CDR2 FQNEAQ (reference sequence). CDR3 length: 16 amino acids. The CDR3 is CASSDSVGQGTYGYTF.

The gene calls are TRBV7-9 and TRBJ2-3; TCRdb proposes TRBD2, but this gene call is untestable without DNA. The length of the CDR3 is 14 residues. CDR1 is SEHNR and CDR2 is FQNEAQ in the germline V gene (reference sequence). The CDR3 here is CASSPSRLGMGKYF.

The chain employs TRBV20-1 and TRBJ1-1; the TCRdb call, TRBD1, lacks DNA for checking. The length of the CDR3 is 12 residues. The germline gives CDR1 DFQATT, CDR2 SNEGSKA (reference sequence). CDR3 amino acids: CSASEGDTEAFF.

The chain links TRBV13 to TRBJ1-2; absent DNA, TCRdb's TRBD1 call cannot be checked. The CDR3 has 14 residues. Looked up from germline, CDR1 is PRHDT and CDR2 is FYEKMQ (reference sequence). This CDR3 reads CASSRDRERNGYTF.

The rearrangement uses TRBV29-1 and TRBJ2-1. The length of the CDR3 is 12 residues. CDR1 SQVTM and CDR2 ANQGSEA come from the germline V gene. CDR3 in amino acids: CSVEQVGNEQFF.

The chain joins TRBV5-1 to TRBJ2-7; with no DNA, the TCRdb D assignment of TRBD2 cannot be verified. The CDR3 is made up of 16 amino acids. Germline V CDR1 and CDR2: SGHRS, YFSETQ. CDR3 in amino acids: CASSLELAGAMTQQYF.